Reported below is one T cell receptor beta chain. Its antigen is as yet unknown. The data derive from a study of T cell repertoires in cytomegalovirus infection. Study as a whole: Matching HLA type, along with CMV infection, was indicated by public TCR beta signatures. Study-wide points: Public TCR beta family frequency separated CMV-and-HLA carriers, including in an independent cohort. CMV-specific HLA-C-restricted TCR beta clonotypes dominated the ex vivo response.

TCRdb fed the reads into MiXCR, producing one record per CDR3 protein. The sample carries more than 400,000 distinct CDR3 sequences, about 25% recorded once. Germline-derived CDR1 and CDR2 are MNHEY and SVGEGT. The V gene lost 5 bases and the J gene lost 2 bases, with 15 bases spanning the gap. This CDR3 is 15 amino acids long. The sequencing sample was made of PBMCs. The receptor's source is a human donor in good health (CMV status not recorded). Some clones in this sample may be carry-over from other donors' samples. This rearrangement joins TRBV6-2 or TRBV6-3 to TRBJ1-1, with TRBD1 as a possible D gene (5 bases). The CDR3 DNA reads as TGTGCCAGCAGTACAGACCGGGGCACTAACACTGAAGCTTTCTTT. Encoded protein: CASSTDRGTNTEAFF.